Listed below are T cell receptor beta chains from one sample, sequenced in a study of CD8+CD57+ T cells in acquired aplastic anemia. Via MiXCR, TCRdb re-called the reads, giving one row per CDR3 protein. The data show about 190,000 distinct CDR3 sequences, around half seen once. Sequencing input: sorted CD4+, CD8+, or CD8+CD57+ T cells (not recorded which) from PBMCs. The receptors stem from a human donor in good health, serving as a control. CDR3s include the opening cysteine and the closing phenylalanine or tryptophan. Rows give clone size only sometimes, using once, few, many, or a class for an expanded clone.

v_call clone_size cdr3_aa
TRBV5-4 - CASSLEPGQGAYEQYF
TRBV5-1 - CASSLVPGADTQCF
TRBV7-9 - CASSSLSRPTPGDSSYEQYF
TRBV20-1 few CSAFPGTERSEQYF
TRBV7-9 - CASSLGQVSYEQYF
TRBV9 - CASSVEAQGSYGYTF
TRBV6-1 - CASSYSRKQGPSYNSPLHF
TRBV20-1 many CSALPGQENTEAFF
TRBV19 - CASTEGLNSANYGYTF
TRBV29-1 many CSVDRGTGGYEQYF
TRBV4-3 - CASSQSRGVDEQYF
TRBV19 many CASRPGEGYGYTF
TRBV6-2/TRBV6-3 many CASSHLGQPQHF
TRBV5-1 - CASSSRLAGGPSTDTQYF
TRBV20-1 - CSARWANYGYTF
TRBV11-2 - CASSLSGRETQYF
TRBV4-3 - CASSQWDRGGLQETQYF
TRBV20-1 - CSPSGGAWDTQYF
TRBV20-1 - CSASSLRQDTEAFF
TRBV7-9 many CASVRGAGNSPLHF
TRBV29-1 - CSVTGTSGGWYQETQYF
TRBV5-1 - CASSGGQGAGNEQFF
TRBV2 once CASSEALQGLGDTEAFF
TRBV24-1 - CATSDSVQREQYF
TRBV5-1 - CASSMPYSPLHF
TRBV24-1 - CATSDAQGLPETQYF
TRBV5-4 many CASSRQGAGTNTEAFF
TRBV20-1 - CSALLAGTGTSYSNQPQHF
TRBV20-1 - CSARGQGPFTDTQYF
TRBV12-3/TRBV12-4 - CASSPTAGNYEQYF
TRBV5-5 - CASSWGLGTDTQYF
TRBV6-5 many CASRGQGRANEQFF
TRBV19 - CATTRRQSDYGYTF
TRBV3-1 many CASSKLARGAQETQYF
TRBV11-2 many CASSLVAVSDNEQFF
TRBV28 few CASIQGGMEYNEQFF
TRBV5-1 many CASSLGGGQNTEAFF
TRBV10-1 many CASSADTGELFF
TRBV19 - CASRNRPTGLAFSNTGELFF
TRBV4-3 - CASSQDGGSYGNTIYF
TRBV7-3 few CASSIGQATPF
TRBV24-1 - CATSEGLGNIQYF
TRBV14 - CASSQGTPEQYF
TRBV7-3 - CASSRYGPNSNQPQHF
TRBV6-5 - CASSVRQGASNEKLFF
TRBV10-3 few CAISIDRAAGRLKGGYGYTF
TRBV11-3 many CASSPRQGANNEQFF
TRBV7-2 - CASSLGAGVEGQPQHF
TRBV12-3/TRBV12-4 - CASSLGTGGTPLHF
TRBV24-1 once CATSSRVFETQYF
TRBV10-3 once CASSYSGRAPYEQYF
TRBV19 many CASSIGRGIPGELFF
TRBV2 many CASSLTGTSNQPQHF
TRBV10-3 - CAIRKTIVGTGELFF
TRBV9 many CASSVEGGGQFF